This TCR beta chain came from a study of beta chain features in type 1 diabetes. Expressed TCRB transcripts got sequenced, as all isolated RNA was reverse transcribed. Assay: immunoSEQ multiplex PCR; the TCRdb copy retains only in-frame clones and omits some. This table has hundreds of thousands of clones, 15% to 17% appearing once. This CDR3 comprises 16 residues. Germline loops: CDR1 SGHDT, CDR2 YYEEEE. Trimming took off 0 bases at V and 0 bases at J, with 11 bases between the two ends. V usage is TRBV5-6 and J usage is TRBJ2-3; a weak D match, TRBD1 (5 bases). The clonotype originates from a man younger than 30 in good health. The specimen was naive CD4+ T cells from blood. CDR3 in DNA: TGTGCCAGCAGCTTGGTAAAAGGGGCTAGCACAGATACGCAGTATTTT. Translated: CASSLVKGASTDTQYF.